The 27 T cell receptor beta chains given below trace back to one sample, sequenced in a study of CXCR3-negative and CXCR3-positive naive CD8 T cells. Whole-study findings and limits: TRB CDR3s were more hydrophobic in CXCR3-positive than in CXCR3-negative naive cells.

Their cognate antigens are unknown. UMI-labeled TRB cDNA libraries were prepared by 5' RACE. One entry per CDR3 protein, without DNA, is what TCRdb gives after re-calling the 5' RACE reads. Recorded for this sample: 150,000 to 160,000 distinct CDR3 sequences. The sequencing input was naive CXCR3+ CD8+ T cells from blood. Subset noted: CD45RO-CCR7+CD27+CD95- naive CD8+ T cells expressing CXCR3 (TNR3+). These receptors were collected from a human donor in good health. Some clones in this sample may be carry-over from other donors' samples.

The rearrangement uses TRBV6-5 and TRBJ2-3; checking the TCRdb D call of TRBD1 is not possible without DNA. This CDR3 comprises 20 residues. CDR1 MNHEY and CDR2 SVGAGI come from the germline V gene. The chain's CDR3 is CASSYSGGESGGEGTDTQYF.

The CDR3 region is CASSLRNEGGYTF. The rearrangement links TRBV27 to TRBJ1-2. CDR3 length: 13 residues. Germline values: CDR1 MNHEY, CDR2 SMNVEV (reference sequence).

The genes are TRBV4-1 and TRBJ2-7; the TCRdb call, TRBD1, lacks DNA for checking. The germline CDR1 and CDR2 sequences are MGHRA and YSYEKL. This CDR3 has 14 amino acids. The CDR3 sequence: CASSHGQGAGEQYF.

The rearrangement uses TRBV28 and TRBJ2-2; with no DNA, the TCRdb D assignment of TRBD1 cannot be verified. Germline CDR1 reads MDHEN; CDR2 reads SYDVKM. The CDR3 runs to 17 residues. The CDR3 sequence is CASSLIQRGPNTGELFF.

The chain joins TRBV12-3 or TRBV12-4 to TRBJ1-2; TCRdb proposes TRBD1, but this gene call is untestable without DNA. The CDR3 has 15 residues. The CDR3 protein is CASSPYRGTFSGYTF.

The V gene is TRBV5-6, the J gene TRBJ2-7; TCRdb indicates TRBD2, and absent DNA this call remains unverified. The CDR3 is 15 residues long. Looked up from germline, CDR1 is SGHDT and CDR2 is YYEEEE. The CDR3 loop reads CASSLGRLYSYEQYF.

The rearrangement links TRBV28 to TRBJ2-7; TCRdb selects TRBD1, and the lack of DNA leaves this call unchecked. The CDR3 runs to 13 residues. Germline V CDR1 and CDR2: MDHEN, SYDVKM. CDR3 amino acids: CASTIAGPGEQYF.

The J gene is TRBJ1-1, the V gene TRBV4-3; TCRdb names TRBD1, which stays unverified in the absence of DNA. This CDR3 has 16 residues. Per germline, CDR1 LGHNA and CDR2 YSLEER. CDR3 in amino acids: CASSQDFWGAGTEAFF.

V gene TRBV5-1 combines with J gene TRBJ1-1; TCRdb selects TRBD1, and the lack of DNA leaves this call unchecked. There are 15 residues in the CDR3. Germline assignment: CDR1 SGHRS and CDR2 YFSETQ. CDR3 residues: CASTLGQGRNTEAFF.

The V and J genes are TRBV28 and TRBJ2-3; TCRdb selects TRBD2, and the lack of DNA leaves this call unchecked. This CDR3 is built from 19 residues. Germline values: CDR1 MDHEN, CDR2 SYDVKM. The CDR3: CASSLPSGLGPSGEDTQYF.

The chain joins TRBV29-1 to TRBJ2-1; with no DNA, the TCRdb D assignment of TRBD2 cannot be verified. CDR3 length equals 15 residues. Germline V lookup: CDR1 SQVTM, CDR2 ANQGSEA. The CDR3 is CSVERAGGPENEQFF.

The rearrangement uses TRBV12-3 or TRBV12-4 and TRBJ2-3; as DNA is missing, the TRBD1 call by TCRdb cannot be tested. The CDR3 length is 15 residues. This chain's CDR3 is CASTPPTGVRATQYF.

This rearrangement joins TRBV6-2 or TRBV6-3 to TRBJ2-7. The CDR3 sequence is 11 residues long. Germline V gene data show CDR1 as MNHEY and CDR2 as SVGEGT. This chain's CDR3 is CASSYSGEQHF.

Here the CDR3 reads CASSLVGTGMNTEAFF. This sequence joins TRBV7-9 and TRBJ1-1; TCRdb calls TRBD1, which cannot be checked without DNA. This CDR3 has 16 amino acids. CDR1 SEHNR and CDR2 FQNEAQ come from the germline V gene (reference sequence).

This chain connects TRBV4-1 to TRBJ1-1; TCRdb returns TRBD1, unconfirmable since there is no DNA. This CDR3 is 13 amino acids long. The germline V gene encodes CDR1 MGHRA and CDR2 YSYEKL. CDR3 in amino acids: CASSQGPPTEAFF.

This chain joins TRBV30 and TRBJ1-6; as DNA is missing, the TRBD1 call by TCRdb cannot be tested. The germline V gene has CDR1 GTSNPN and CDR2 SVGIG (reference sequence). The CDR3 length is 13 residues. CDR3 sequence reads: CAWNALGNSPLHF. Based on the CDR3 plus reference TRBV30 and TRBJ1-6, the full variable domain is SQTIHQWPATLVQPVGSPLSLECTVEGTSNPNLYWYRQAAGRGLQLLFYSVGIGQISSEVPQNLSASRPQDRQFILSSKKLLLSDSGFYLCAWNALGNSPLHFGNGTRLTVT.

This chain uses TRBV30 with TRBJ1-1; TCRdb designates TRBD1, a call that cannot be tested without DNA. This CDR3 region has 13 residues. CDR1 is GTSNPN, CDR2 SVGIG, per germline (reference sequence). The CDR3 reads CAWSGRGTTEAFF.

The chain links TRBV5-1 to TRBJ2-5; the D call of TRBD1 rests on TCRdb alone, since no DNA is present to check it. This CDR3 contains 15 residues. Germline-derived CDR1 and CDR2 are SGHRS and YFSETQ. The CDR3 loop reads CASSLGQGAQETQYF.

V usage is TRBV12-3 or TRBV12-4 and J usage is TRBJ1-1. The CDR3 runs to 14 residues. CDR3 amino acids: CASSAAVMNTEAFF.

The chain couples TRBV7-9 to TRBJ2-7; without DNA, the TCRdb call of TRBD1 cannot be checked. This CDR3 comprises 15 residues. Germline values: CDR1 SEHNR, CDR2 FQNEAQ (reference sequence). The CDR3 region is CASGDFRGESYEQYF.

The chain has TRBV12-3 or TRBV12-4 and TRBJ2-7; the TCRdb call, TRBD2, lacks DNA for checking. This CDR3 contains 13 residues. The CDR3 reads CASTPDFTYEQYF.

The chain has TRBV7-2 and TRBJ2-7; TCRdb designates TRBD2, a call that cannot be tested without DNA. CDR1 is SGHTA and CDR2 is FQGNSA in the germline V gene. CDR3 length: 15 amino acids. This CDR3 reads CASSPGLAGGYEQYF.

The chain couples TRBV3-1 to TRBJ2-5. Per the germline V gene, CDR1 is LGHDT and CDR2 is YNNKEL (reference sequence). The CDR3 has 15 residues. CDR3 protein: CASSQESGSRETQYF.

The chain combines TRBV7-9 with TRBJ1-2; TCRdb designates TRBD1, a call that cannot be tested without DNA. The CDR3 covers 15 residues. Looked up from germline, CDR1 is SEHNR and CDR2 is FQNEAQ (reference sequence). CDR3 sequence: CASTSSGGTDYGYTF.

The V and J genes are TRBV19 and TRBJ2-7; as DNA is missing, the TRBD1 call by TCRdb cannot be tested. The CDR3 totals 15 residues. CDR1 and CDR2 from the germline V gene are LNHDA and SQIVND (reference sequence). CDR3 loop: CASSARTGTSYEQYF.

J is TRBJ2-5 and V is TRBV6-2 or TRBV6-3. The CDR3 sequence is 11 residues long. Germline V gene data show CDR1 as MNHEY and CDR2 as SVGEGT. The CDR3 loop is CASSYRETQYF.

This chain links TRBV10-1 with TRBJ1-1. The CDR3 contains 13 residues. CDR1 and CDR2 (germline): WNHNN, SYGVQD (reference sequence). This CDR3 reads CASSEWVNTEAFF.